This T cell receptor beta chain comes out of a study of blood T cell repertoires in COVID-19. Turning to the study itself: The analysed material was cDNA or gDNA that came from T cells, B-cell-depleted T cells, or PBMCs.

Produced via immunoSEQ multiplex PCR; TCRdb's table is partial and in-frame only. The data hold under 500,000 clones, with about 90% observed a single time. Grouping used clinical history reported by participants in a survey and questionnaire. V was shortened by 5 bases and J by 7 bases, with 12 bases between the two germline ends. Germline assignment: CDR1 MDHEN and CDR2 SYDVKM. The CDR3 spans 13 residues. The sample taken for sequencing was PBMCs or T cells enriched from blood (not recorded which). The sequence was collected from a woman younger than 35 with acute COVID-19. This rearrangement joins TRBV28 to TRBJ1-5; D might be TRBD1 (6 bases). The chain's CDR3 is CASSADRIQPQHF. The CDR3 bases are TGTGCCAGCAGTGCCGACAGGATACAGCCCCAGCATTTT.